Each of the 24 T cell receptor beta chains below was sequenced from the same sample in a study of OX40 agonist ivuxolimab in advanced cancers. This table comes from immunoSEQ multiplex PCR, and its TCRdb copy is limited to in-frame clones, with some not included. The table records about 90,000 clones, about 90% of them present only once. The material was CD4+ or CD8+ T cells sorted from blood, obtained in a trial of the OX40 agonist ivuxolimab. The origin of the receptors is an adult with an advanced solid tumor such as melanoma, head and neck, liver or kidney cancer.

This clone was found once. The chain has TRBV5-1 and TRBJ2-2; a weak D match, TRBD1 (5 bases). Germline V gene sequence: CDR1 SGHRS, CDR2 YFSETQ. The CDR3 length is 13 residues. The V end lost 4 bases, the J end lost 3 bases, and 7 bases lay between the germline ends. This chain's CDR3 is CASSKGDTGELFF. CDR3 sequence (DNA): TGCGCCAGCAGCAAAGGGGACACCGGGGAGCTGTTTTTT.

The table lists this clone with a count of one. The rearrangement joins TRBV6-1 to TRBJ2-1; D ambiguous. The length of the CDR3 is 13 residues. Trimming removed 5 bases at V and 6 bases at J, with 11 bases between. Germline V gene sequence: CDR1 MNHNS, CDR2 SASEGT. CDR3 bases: TGTGCCAGCAGTCCCCCTACCTTCAATGAGCAGTTCTTC. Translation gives CASSPPTFNEQFF.

The CDR3: CASSPGLDQETQYF. DNA of the CDR3: TGTGCCAGCTCACCCGGCCTGGACCAAGAGACCCAGTACTTC. The chain has TRBV18 and TRBJ2-5; no firm D call. Germline lookup yields CDR1 KGHSH and CDR2 LQKENI. The CDR3 has 14 amino acids. Trimming took 3 bases from V and 0 from J, leaving 8 bases between them.

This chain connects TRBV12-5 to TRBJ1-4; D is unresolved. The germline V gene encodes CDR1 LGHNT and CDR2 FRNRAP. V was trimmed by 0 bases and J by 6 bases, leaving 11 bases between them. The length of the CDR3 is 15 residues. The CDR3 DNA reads TGTGCTAGTGGTTTGGTGGGGTGGGAGGATGAAAAACTGTTTTTT. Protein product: CASGLVGWEDEKLFF.

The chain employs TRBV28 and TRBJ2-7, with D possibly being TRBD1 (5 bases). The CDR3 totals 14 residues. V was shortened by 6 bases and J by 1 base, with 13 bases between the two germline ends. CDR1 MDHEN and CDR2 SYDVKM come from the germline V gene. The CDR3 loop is CASRPPTASYEQYF. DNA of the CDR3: TGTGCCAGCAGACCACCGACAGCGTCCTACGAGCAGTACTTC.

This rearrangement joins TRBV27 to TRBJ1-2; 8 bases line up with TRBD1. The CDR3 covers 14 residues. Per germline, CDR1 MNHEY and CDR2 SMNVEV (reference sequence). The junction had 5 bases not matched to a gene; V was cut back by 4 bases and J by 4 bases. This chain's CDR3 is CASSSDRAGYGYTF. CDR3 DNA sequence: TGTGCCAGCAGTTCGGACAGGGCTGGCTATGGCTACACCTTC.

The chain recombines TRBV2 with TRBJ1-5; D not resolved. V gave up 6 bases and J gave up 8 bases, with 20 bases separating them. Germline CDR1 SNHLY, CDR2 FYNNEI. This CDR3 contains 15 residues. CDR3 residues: CASSAGPAGSEPQHF. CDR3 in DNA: TGTGCCAGCAGCGCGGGTCCTGCGGGGAGTGAGCCCCAGCATTTT.

CDR3 bases: TGCGCCAGCAGCAGAGGGGACCTAAGCTCCTACGAGCAGTACTTC. As protein: CASSRGDLSSYEQYF. V and J are TRBV4-1 and TRBJ2-7; D may match TRBD1 or TRBD2 (5 bases each). The CDR3 loop spans 15 amino acids. Between the trimmed V and J ends, which lost 5 bases and 0 bases, there was a span of 14 bases. Germline lookup yields CDR1 MGHRA and CDR2 YSYEKL.

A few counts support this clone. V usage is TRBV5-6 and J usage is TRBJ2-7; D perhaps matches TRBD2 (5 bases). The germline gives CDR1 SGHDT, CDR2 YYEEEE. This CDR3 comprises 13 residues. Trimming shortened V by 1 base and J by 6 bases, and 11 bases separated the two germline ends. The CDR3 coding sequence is TGTGCCAGCAGCTTGAAGCTAGCCGTCGAGCAGTACTTC. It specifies CASSLKLAVEQYF.

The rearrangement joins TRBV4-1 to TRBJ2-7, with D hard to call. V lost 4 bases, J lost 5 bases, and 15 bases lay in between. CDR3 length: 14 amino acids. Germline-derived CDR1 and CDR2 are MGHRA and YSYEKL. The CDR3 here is CASSRDRTYDEQYF. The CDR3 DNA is TGCGCCAGCAGCCGCGACCGTACCTACGACGAGCAGTACTTC.

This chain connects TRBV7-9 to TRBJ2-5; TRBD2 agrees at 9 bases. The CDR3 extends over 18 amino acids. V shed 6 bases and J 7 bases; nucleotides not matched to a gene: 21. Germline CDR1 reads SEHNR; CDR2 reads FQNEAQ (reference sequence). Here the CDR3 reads CASSSKVAGGRDQWTQYF. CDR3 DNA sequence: TGTGCCAGCAGTTCAAAGGTTGCTGGCGGGAGGGACCAGTGGACCCAGTACTTC.

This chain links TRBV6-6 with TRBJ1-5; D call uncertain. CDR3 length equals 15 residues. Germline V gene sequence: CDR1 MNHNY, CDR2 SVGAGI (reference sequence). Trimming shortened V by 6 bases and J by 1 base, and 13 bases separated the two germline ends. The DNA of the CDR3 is TGTGCCAGCAGCTACCAGGAAGGGAGCAATCAGCCCCAGCATTTT. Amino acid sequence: CASSYQEGSNQPQHF.

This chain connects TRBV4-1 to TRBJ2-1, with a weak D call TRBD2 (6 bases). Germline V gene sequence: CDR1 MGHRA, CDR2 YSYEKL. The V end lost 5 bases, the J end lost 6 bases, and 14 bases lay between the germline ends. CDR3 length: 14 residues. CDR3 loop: CASSGRLGPNEQFF. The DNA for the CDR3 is TGCGCCAGCAGCGGTCGACTAGGGCCCAATGAGCAGTTCTTC.

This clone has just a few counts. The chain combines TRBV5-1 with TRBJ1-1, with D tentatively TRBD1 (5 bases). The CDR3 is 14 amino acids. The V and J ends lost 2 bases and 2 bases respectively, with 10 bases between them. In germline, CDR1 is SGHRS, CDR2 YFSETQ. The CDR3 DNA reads TGCGCCAGCAGCTTACGGGGACTAAACACTGAAGCTTTCTTT. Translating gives CASSLRGLNTEAFF.

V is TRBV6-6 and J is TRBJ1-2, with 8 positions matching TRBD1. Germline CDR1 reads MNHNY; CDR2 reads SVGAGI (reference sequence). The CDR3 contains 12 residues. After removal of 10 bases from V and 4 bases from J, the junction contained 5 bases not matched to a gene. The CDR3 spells CATGQGLYGYTF. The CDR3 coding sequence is TGTGCCACTGGACAGGGTCTCTATGGCTACACCTTC.

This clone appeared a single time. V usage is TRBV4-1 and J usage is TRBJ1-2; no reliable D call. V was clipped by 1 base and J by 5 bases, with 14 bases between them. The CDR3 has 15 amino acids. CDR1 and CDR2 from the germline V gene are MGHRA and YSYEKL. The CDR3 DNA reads TGCGCCAGCAGCCAAGTGACTTCGGGTTTTTATGGCTACACCTTC. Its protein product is CASSQVTSGFYGYTF.

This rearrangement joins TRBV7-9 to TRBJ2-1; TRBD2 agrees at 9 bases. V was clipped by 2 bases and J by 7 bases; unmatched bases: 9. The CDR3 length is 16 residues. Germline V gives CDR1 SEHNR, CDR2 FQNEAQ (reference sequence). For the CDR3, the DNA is TGTGCCAGCAGCTTATTAGCTAGCGGGAATCGAAATGAGCAGTTCTTC. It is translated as CASSLLASGNRNEQFF.

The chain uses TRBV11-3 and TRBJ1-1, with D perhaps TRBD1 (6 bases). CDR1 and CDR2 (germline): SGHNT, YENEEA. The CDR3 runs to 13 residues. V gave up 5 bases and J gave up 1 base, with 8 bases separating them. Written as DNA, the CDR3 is TGTGCCAGCAGCCCCAGGGGGAACACTGAAGCTTTCTTT. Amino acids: CASSPRGNTEAFF. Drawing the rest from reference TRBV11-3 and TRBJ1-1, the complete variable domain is EAGVVQSPRYKIIEKKQPVAFWCNPISGHNTLYWYLQNLGQGPELLIRYENEEAVDDSQLPKDRFSAERLKGVDSTLKIQPAELGDSAVYLCASSPRGNTEAFFGQGTRLTVV.

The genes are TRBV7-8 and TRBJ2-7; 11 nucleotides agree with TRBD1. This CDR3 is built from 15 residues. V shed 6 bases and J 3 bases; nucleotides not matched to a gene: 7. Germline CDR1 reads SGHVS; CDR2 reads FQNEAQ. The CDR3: CASRGAGTGGYEQYF. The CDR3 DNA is TGTGCCAGCAGGGGGGCGGGGACAGGGGGCTACGAGCAGTACTTC.

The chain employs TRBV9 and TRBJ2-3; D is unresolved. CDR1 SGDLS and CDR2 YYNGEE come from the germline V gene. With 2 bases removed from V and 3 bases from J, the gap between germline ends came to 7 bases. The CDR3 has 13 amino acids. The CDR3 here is CASSVTGTDTQYF. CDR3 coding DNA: TGTGCCAGCAGCGTGACTGGAACAGATACGCAGTATTTT.

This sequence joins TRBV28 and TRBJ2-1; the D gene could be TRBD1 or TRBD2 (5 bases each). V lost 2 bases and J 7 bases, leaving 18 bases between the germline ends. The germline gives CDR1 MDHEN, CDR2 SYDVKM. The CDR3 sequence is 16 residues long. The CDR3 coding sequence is TGTGCCAGCAGTTTACGAAGGCAGGGACCTTTGAATGAGCAGTTCTTC. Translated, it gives CASSLRRQGPLNEQFF. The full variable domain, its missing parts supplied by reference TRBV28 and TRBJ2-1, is DVKVTQSSRYLVKRTGEKVFLECVQDMDHENMFWYRQDPGLGLRLIYFSYDVKMKEKGDIPEGYSVSREKKERFSLILESASTNQTSMYLCASSLRRQGPLNEQFFGPGTRLTVL.

CDR3 sequence: CASSVQGLGGSPLHF. The CDR3 bases are TGCGCCAGCAGCGTACAAGGTCTAGGGGGATCACCCCTCCACTTT. V and J are TRBV4-1 and TRBJ1-6; a possible D gene is TRBD1 (6 bases). This CDR3 contains 15 residues. The germline V gene encodes CDR1 MGHRA and CDR2 YSYEKL. V lost 5 bases to trimming and J lost 10 bases, with 18 bases between them.

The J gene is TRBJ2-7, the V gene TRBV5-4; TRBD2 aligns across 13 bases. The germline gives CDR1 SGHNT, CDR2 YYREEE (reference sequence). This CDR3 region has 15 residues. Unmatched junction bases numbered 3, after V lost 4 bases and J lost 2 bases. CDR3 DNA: TGTGCCAGCAGCCAACTAGCGGGAGGGCCCTACGAGCAGTACTTC. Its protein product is CASSQLAGGPYEQYF.

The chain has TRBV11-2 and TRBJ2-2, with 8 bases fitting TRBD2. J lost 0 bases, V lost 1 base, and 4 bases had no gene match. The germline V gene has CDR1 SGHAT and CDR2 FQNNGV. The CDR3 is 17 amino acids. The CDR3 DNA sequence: TGTGCCAGCAGCTTAGGTGGCGGGAGGACGAACACCGGGGAGCTGTTTTTT. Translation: CASSLGGGRTNTGELFF.